This T cell receptor (beta chain) stems from a study of blood T cell repertoires in COVID-19. Germline V CDR1 and CDR2: LGHDT, YNNKEL (reference sequence). CDR3 length: 13 amino acids. This clone occurred once. Libraries were prepared by immunoSEQ multiplex PCR; TCRdb keeps only in-frame clonotypes and omits some of them. The table has under 110,000 clones, 85% seen once. The origin of this receptor is an older woman with active or convalescent COVID-19. The sequencing input was peripheral blood. This chain uses TRBV3-1 (or the pseudogene TRBV3-2) with TRBJ1-4; D not resolved. The chain's CDR3 is CAISSATNEKLFF. The CDR3 DNA follows: TGTGCTATTTCGTCTGCAACTAATGAAAAACTGTTTTTT.